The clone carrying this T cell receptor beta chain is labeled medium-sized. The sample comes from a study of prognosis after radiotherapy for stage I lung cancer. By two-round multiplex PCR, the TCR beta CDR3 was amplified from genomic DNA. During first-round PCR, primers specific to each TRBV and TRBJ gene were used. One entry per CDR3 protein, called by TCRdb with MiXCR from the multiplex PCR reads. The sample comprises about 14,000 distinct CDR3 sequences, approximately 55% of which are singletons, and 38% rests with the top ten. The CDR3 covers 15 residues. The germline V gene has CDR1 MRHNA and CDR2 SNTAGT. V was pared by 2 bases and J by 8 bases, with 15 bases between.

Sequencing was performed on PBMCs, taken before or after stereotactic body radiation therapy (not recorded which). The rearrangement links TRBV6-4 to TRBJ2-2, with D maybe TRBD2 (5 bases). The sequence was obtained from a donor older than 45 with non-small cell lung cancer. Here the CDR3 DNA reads TGTGCCAGCAGTGACACCCCGGGATCGGCGGGGGAGCTGTTTTTT. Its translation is CASSDTPGSAGELFF.